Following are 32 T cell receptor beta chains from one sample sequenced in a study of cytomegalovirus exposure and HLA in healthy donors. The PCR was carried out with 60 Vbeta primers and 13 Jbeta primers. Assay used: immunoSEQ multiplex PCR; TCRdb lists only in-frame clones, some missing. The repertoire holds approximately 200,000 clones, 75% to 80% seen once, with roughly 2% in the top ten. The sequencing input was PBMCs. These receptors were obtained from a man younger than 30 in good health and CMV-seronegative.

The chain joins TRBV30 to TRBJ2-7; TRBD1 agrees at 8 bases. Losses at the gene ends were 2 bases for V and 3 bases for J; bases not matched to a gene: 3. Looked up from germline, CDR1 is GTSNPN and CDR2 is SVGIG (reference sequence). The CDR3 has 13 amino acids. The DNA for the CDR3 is TGTGCCTGGAGTATGGGACAGGACTACGAGCAGTACTTC. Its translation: CAWSMGQDYEQYF.

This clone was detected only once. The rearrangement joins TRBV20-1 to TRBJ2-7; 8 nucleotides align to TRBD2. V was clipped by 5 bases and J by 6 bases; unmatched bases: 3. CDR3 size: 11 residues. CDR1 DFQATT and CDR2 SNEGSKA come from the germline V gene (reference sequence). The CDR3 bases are TGCAGTGCTCGCGGGGGGACCGAGCAGTACTTC. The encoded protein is CSARGGTEQYF.

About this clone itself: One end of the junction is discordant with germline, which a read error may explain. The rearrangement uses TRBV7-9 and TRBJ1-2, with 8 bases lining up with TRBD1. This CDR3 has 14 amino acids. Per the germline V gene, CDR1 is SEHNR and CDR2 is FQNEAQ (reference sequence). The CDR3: CSSSSGGAYYGYTF. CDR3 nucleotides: TGTTCCAGCAGCTCAGGGGGCGCCTACTATGGCTACACCTTC.

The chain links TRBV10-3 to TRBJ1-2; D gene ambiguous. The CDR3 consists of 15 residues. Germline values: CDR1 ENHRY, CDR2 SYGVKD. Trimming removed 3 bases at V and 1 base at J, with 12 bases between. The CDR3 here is CAISDPGGINYGYTF. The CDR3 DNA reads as TGTGCCATCAGTGACCCTGGAGGGATTAACTATGGCTACACCTTC.

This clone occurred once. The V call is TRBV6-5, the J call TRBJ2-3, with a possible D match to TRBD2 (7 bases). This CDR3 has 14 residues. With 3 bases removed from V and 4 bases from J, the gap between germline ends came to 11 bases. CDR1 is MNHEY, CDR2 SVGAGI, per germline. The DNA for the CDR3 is TGTGCCAGCAGTTATCGGGGGGCCCCAGATACGCAGTATTTT. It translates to CASSYRGAPDTQYF.

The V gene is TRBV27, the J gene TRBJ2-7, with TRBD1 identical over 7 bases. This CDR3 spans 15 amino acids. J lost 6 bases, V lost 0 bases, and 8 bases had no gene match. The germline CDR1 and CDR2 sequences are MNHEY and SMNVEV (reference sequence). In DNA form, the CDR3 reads TGTGCCAGCAGTTTATCGGATACAGGGGTCCTCGAGCAGTACTTC. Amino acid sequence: CASSLSDTGVLEQYF.

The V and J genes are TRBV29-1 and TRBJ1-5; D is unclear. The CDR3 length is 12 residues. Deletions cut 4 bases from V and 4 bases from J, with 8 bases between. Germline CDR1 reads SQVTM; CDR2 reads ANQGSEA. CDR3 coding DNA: TGCAGCGTTGGAGCGGGTAATCAGCCCCAGCATTTT. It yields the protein CSVGAGNQPQHF.

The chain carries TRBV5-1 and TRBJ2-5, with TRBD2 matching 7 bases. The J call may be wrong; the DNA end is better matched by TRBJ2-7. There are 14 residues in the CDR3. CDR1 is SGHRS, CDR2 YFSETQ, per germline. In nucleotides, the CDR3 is TGCGCCAGCAGCCCAGGGACTACTACCTACGAGCAGTACTTC. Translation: CASSPGTTTYEQYF.

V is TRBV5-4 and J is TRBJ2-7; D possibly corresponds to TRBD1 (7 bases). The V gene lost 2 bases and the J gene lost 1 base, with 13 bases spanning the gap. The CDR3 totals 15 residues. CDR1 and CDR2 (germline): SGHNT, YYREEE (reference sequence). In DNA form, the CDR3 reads TGTGCCAGCAGCTTTGGGGCAGGGGGGTCCTACGAGCAGTACTTC. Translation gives CASSFGAGGSYEQYF.

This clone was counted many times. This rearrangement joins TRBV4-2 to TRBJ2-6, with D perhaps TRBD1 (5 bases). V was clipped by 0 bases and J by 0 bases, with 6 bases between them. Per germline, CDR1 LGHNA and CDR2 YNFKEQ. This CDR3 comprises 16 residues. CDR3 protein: CASSQDDSSGANVLTF. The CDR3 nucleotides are TGTGCCAGCAGCCAAGATGACAGCTCTGGGGCCAACGTCCTGACTTTC.

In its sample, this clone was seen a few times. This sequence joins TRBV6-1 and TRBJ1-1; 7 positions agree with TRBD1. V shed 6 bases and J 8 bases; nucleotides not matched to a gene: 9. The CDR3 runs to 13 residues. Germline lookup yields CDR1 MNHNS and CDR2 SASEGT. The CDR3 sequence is CASRRIQGSEAFF. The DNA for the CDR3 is TGTGCCAGCAGGAGAATACAGGGGAGCGAAGCTTTCTTT.

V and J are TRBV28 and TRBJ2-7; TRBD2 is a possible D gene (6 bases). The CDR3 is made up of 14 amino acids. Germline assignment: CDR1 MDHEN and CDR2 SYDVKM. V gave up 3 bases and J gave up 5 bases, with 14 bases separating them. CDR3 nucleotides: TGTGCCAGCAGTTTTTGGGAGGTTCGGGACGAGCAGTACTTC. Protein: CASSFWEVRDEQYF.

As DNA, the CDR3 is TGTGCCAGCAGTGAGGCCCAAGGTTCACAGGAGCAGTTCTTC. It codes for CASSEAQGSQEQFF. The V and J genes are TRBV6-4 and TRBJ2-1; D unclear. The CDR3 is made up of 14 amino acids. Germline loops: CDR1 MRHNA, CDR2 SNTAGT. V dropped 3 bases and J dropped 10 bases, with 16 bases sitting between them.

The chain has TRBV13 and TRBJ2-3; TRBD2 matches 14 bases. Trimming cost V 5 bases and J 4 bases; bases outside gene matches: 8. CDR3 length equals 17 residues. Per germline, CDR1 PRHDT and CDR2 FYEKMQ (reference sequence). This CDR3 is CASSILTSGGAPDTQYF. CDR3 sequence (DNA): TGTGCCAGCAGCATCTTGACTAGCGGGGGGGCCCCAGATACGCAGTATTTT.

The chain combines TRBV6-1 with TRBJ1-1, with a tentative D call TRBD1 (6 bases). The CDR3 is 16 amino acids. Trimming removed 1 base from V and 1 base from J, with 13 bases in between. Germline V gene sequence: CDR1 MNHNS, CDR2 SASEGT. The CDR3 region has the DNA TGTGCCAGCAGTGAAGTTGTGACAGGCGCGAACACTGAAGCTTTCTTT. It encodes CASSEVVTGANTEAFF.

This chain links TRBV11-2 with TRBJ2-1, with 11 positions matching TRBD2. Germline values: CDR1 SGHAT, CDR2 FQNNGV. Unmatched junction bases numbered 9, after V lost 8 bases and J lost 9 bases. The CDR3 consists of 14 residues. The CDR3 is CASALAGGPSEQFF. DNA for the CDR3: TGTGCCAGCGCCTTAGCGGGGGGGCCTTCTGAGCAGTTCTTC.

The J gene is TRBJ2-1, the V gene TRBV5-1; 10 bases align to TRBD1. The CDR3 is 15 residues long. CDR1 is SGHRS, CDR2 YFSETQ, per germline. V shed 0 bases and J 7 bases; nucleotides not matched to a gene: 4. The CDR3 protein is CASSLVTGGRNEQFF. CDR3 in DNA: TGCGCCAGCAGCTTGGTGACAGGGGGCCGGAATGAGCAGTTCTTC.

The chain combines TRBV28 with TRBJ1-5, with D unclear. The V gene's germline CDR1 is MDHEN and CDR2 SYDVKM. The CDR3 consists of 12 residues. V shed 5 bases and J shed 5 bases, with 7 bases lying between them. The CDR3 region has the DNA TGTGCCAGCAGTAGTAGTGATCAGCCCCAGCATTTT. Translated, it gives CASSSSDQPQHF.

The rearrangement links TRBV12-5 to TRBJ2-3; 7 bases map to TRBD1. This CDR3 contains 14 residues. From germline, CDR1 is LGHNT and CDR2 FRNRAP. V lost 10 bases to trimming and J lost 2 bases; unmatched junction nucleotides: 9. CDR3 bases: TGTGCTACGTCTCCGGGACAGATCACAGATACGCAGTATTTT. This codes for CATSPGQITDTQYF.

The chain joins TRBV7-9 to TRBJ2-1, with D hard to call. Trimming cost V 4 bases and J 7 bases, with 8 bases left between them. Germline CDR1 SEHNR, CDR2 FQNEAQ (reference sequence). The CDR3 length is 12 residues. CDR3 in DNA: TGTGCCAGCAGCTCACGACTTAATGAGCAGTTCTTC. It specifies CASSSRLNEQFF.

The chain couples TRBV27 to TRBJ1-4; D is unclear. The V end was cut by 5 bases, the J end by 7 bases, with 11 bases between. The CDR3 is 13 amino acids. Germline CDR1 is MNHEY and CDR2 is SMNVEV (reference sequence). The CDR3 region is CASSNAGSEKLFF. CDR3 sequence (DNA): TGTGCCAGCAGTAACGCGGGTAGTGAAAAACTGTTTTTT. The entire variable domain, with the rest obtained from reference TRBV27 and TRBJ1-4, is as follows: EAQVTQNPRYLITVTGKKLTVTCSQNMNHEYMSWYRQDPGLGLRQIYYSMNVEVTDKGDVPEGYKVSRKEKRNFPLILESPSPNQTSLYFCASSNAGSEKLFFGSGTQLSVL.

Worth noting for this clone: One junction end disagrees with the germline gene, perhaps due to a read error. The CDR3 bases are TGTTCCAGCAGCTTATCGCAGGTAGCAGATACGCAGTATTTT. As protein: CSSSLSQVADTQYF. The gene calls are TRBV7-9 and TRBJ2-3; D is unresolved. The CDR3 covers 14 residues. Germline CDR1 is SEHNR and CDR2 is FQNEAQ (reference sequence).

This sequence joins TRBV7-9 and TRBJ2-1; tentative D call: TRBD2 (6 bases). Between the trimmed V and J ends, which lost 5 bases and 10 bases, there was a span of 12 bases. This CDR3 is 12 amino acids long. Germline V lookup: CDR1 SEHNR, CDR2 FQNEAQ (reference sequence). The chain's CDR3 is CASSLLAHEQFF. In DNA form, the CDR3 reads TGTGCCAGCAGCCTGCTAGCGCACGAGCAGTTCTTC.

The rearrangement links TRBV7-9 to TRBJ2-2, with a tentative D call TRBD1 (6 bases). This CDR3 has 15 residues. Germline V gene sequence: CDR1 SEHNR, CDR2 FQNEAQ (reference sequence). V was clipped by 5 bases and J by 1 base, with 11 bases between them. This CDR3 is CASSPTTGNTGELFF. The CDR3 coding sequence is TGTGCCAGCAGCCCTACGACAGGGAACACCGGGGAGCTGTTTTTT.

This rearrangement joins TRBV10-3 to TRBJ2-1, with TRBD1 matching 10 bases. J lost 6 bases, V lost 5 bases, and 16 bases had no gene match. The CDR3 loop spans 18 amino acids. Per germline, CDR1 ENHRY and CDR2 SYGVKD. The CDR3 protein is CAISRHESGTGVGNEQFF. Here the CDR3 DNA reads TGTGCCATCAGTCGGCACGAGTCCGGGACAGGGGTGGGCAATGAGCAGTTCTTC.

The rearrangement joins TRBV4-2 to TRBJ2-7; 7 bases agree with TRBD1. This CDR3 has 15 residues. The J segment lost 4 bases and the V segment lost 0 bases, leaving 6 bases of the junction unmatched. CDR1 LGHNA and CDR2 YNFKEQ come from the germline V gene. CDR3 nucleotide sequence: TGTGCCAGCAGCCAAGATCAAGGACAGGTGTACGAGCAGTACTTC. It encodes CASSQDQGQVYEQYF.

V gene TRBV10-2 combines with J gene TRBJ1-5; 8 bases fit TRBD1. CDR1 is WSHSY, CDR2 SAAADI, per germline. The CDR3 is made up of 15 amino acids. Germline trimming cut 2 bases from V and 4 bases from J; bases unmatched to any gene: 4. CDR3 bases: TGCGCCAGCAGTGAGCCCACAGGGGGTAATCAGCCCCAGCATTTT. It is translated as CASSEPTGGNQPQHF.

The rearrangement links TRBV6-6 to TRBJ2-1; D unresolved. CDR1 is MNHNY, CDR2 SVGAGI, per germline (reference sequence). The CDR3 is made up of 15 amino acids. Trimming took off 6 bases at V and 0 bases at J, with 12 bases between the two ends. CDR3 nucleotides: TGTGCCAGCAGCCTTGAGGCAAGCTCCTACAATGAGCAGTTCTTC. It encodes CASSLEASSYNEQFF.

The DNA for the CDR3 is TGTGCCAGTAGCCAAACGGGACATAACTTCTACAATGAGCAGTTCTTC. As protein: CASSQTGHNFYNEQFF. The rearrangement joins TRBV19 to TRBJ2-1; D may be TRBD1 (6 bases). Trimming took off 6 bases at V and 3 bases at J, with 18 bases between the two ends. In germline, CDR1 is LNHDA, CDR2 SQIVND (reference sequence). The CDR3 spans 16 residues.

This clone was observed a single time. CDR3 in DNA: TGCGCCAGCAGCCAGGGGACAGGGGGCAAGAATGAGCAGTTCTTC. It yields the protein CASSQGTGGKNEQFF. The chain has TRBV4-1 and TRBJ2-1, with 12 nucleotides matching TRBD1. Germline CDR1 reads MGHRA; CDR2 reads YSYEKL. With V trimmed by 3 bases and J by 7 bases, 4 bases remained unmatched. CDR3 length: 15 residues.

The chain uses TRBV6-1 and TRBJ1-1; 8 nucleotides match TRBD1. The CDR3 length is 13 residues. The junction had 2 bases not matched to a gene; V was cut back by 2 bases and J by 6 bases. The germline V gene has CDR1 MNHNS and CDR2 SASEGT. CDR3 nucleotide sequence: TGTGCCAGCAGTGAACAGGGGGCCTCTGAAGCTTTCTTT. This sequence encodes CASSEQGASEAFF.

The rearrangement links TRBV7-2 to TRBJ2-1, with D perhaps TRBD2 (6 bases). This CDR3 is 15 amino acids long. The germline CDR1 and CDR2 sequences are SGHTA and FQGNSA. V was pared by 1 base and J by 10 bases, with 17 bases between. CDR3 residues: CASSLGGSGPMEQFF. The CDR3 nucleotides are TGTGCCAGCAGCTTAGGGGGTAGCGGACCCATGGAGCAGTTCTTC.